The 20 T cell receptor beta chains below come from one sample, sequenced in a study of human T cells and chemical hapten exposure. From the RACE reads, TCRdb called clonotypes with MiXCR, one entry per CDR3 protein. The sample holds more than 250,000 distinct CDR3 sequences, 7.5% to 8% seen once. Time point reported: pre-sensitization, week 0. This sample's treatment: therapeutic diphenylcyclopropenone sensitization with weekly scalp DPC. This specimen was whole blood, taken in connection with sensitization to the hapten diphenylcyclopropenone (DPC). Receptor source: a man between 18 and 35 years old with alopecia areata. Some clones in this sample may be carry-over from other donors' samples.

This clonotype showed up just once. This rearrangement joins TRBV5-1 to TRBJ2-1; D could derive from TRBD1 or TRBD2 (5 bases each). The V gene lost 4 bases and the J gene lost 6 bases, with 17 bases spanning the gap. Germline lookup yields CDR1 SGHRS and CDR2 YFSETQ. The CDR3 extends over 15 amino acids. The CDR3, as DNA: TGCGCCAGCAGCATCTCCGGGACCGCTAGCAATGAGCAGTTCTTC. It encodes CASSISGTASNEQFF.

This rearrangement joins TRBV7-2 to TRBJ2-5; D perhaps matches TRBD2 (6 bases). Trimming shortened V by 5 bases and J by 4 bases, and 20 bases separated the two germline ends. Germline V lookup: CDR1 SGHTA, CDR2 FQGNSA. There are 16 residues in the CDR3. As DNA, the CDR3 is TGTGCCAGCAGCCGGGAGCGGGCTAGCCTTAGAGAGACCCAGTACTTC. The encoded protein is CASSRERASLRETQYF.

The V and J genes are TRBV10-3 and TRBJ2-3; the D call may be TRBD1 or TRBD2 (5 bases each). CDR3 size: 15 residues. Germline CDR1 reads ENHRY; CDR2 reads SYGVKD. With 7 bases removed from V and 0 bases from J, the gap between germline ends came to 14 bases. Here the CDR3 DNA reads TGTGCCATCAAGTGGGGGACCCAAAGCACAGATACGCAGTATTTT. Translating it yields CAIKWGTQSTDTQYF.

This clonotype was counted a single time. The chain combines TRBV7-9 with TRBJ2-4, with D perhaps TRBD1 (5 bases). The CDR3 runs to 13 residues. V lost 3 bases to trimming and J lost 5 bases, with 8 bases between them. Germline lookup yields CDR1 SEHNR and CDR2 FQNEAQ (reference sequence). CDR3: CASSLQGQNIQYF. The CDR3 DNA reads as TGTGCCAGCAGCTTGCAGGGTCAAAACATTCAGTACTTC.

Ten or more counts support this clonotype. This chain connects TRBV7-2 to TRBJ2-3, with 13 bases lining up with TRBD2. Germline lookup yields CDR1 SGHTA and CDR2 FQGNSA. The V segment lost 5 bases and the J segment 4 bases; nucleotides outside the gene matches: 3. The CDR3 spans 15 residues. The CDR3 loop reads CASSVLAGGADTQYF. Written as DNA, the CDR3 is TGTGCCAGCAGCGTACTAGCGGGGGGGGCAGATACGCAGTATTTT.

This chain uses TRBV4-2 with TRBJ2-2; possibly TRBD1 or TRBD2 for D (5 bases each). The CDR3 runs to 17 residues. Trimming stripped 4 bases from V and 3 bases from J, with 18 bases between. Germline V lookup: CDR1 LGHNA, CDR2 YNFKEQ. The CDR3 is CASSPPRGAGDTGELFF. CDR3 nucleotide sequence: TGTGCCAGCAGCCCGCCTAGGGGCGCCGGGGACACCGGGGAGCTGTTTTTT.

This sequence joins TRBV11-2 and TRBJ2-1; perhaps TRBD1 as D (5 bases). V lost 6 bases and J lost 7, with 19 bases in between. CDR3 length equals 15 residues. CDR1 is SGHAT, CDR2 FQNNGV, per germline. CDR3 sequence: CASRTVRRQRNEQFF. Here the CDR3 DNA reads TGTGCCAGCAGGACCGTTAGGCGACAGAGGAATGAGCAGTTCTTC.

The CDR3 loop reads CSAPPLAGNPGTQYF. The CDR3 DNA follows: TGCAGTGCTCCTCCACTAGCGGGGAACCCGGGGACCCAGTACTTC. The chain is built from TRBV20-1 and TRBJ2-5; TRBD2 aligns across 10 bases. CDR1 DFQATT and CDR2 SNEGSKA come from the germline V gene (reference sequence). After removal of 5 bases from V and 7 bases from J, the junction contained 13 bases not matched to a gene. This CDR3 contains 15 residues.

The chain joins TRBV29-1 to TRBJ2-3, with 11 nucleotides matching TRBD1. There are 16 residues in the CDR3. V was pared by 6 bases and J by 1 base, with 9 bases of the junction left unmatched. Germline V CDR1 and CDR2: SQVTM, ANQGSEA. The CDR3 region has the DNA TGCAGCGTCCCAGGAAGGGACAGGGGGGGCACAGATACGCAGTATTTT. This codes for CSVPGRDRGGTDTQYF.

This clonotype occurred many times. This sequence joins TRBV28 and TRBJ2-4, with no clear D. This CDR3 comprises 13 residues. With 3 bases removed from V and 6 bases from J, the gap between germline ends came to 9 bases. Per the germline V gene, CDR1 is MDHEN and CDR2 is SYDVKM. The CDR3 DNA reads as TGTGCCAGCAGTTTTGGCAGTTTAAACATTCAGTACTTC. It is translated as CASSFGSLNIQYF.

This clonotype occurred a few times. This chain links TRBV20-1 with TRBJ1-6; TRBD1 is a possible D gene (6 bases). V was shortened by 6 bases and J by 9 bases, with 21 bases between the two germline ends. CDR1 is DFQATT and CDR2 is SNEGSKA in the germline V gene (reference sequence). The CDR3 extends over 15 amino acids. CDR3 region: CSAFDQGRGTSPLHF. In DNA, the CDR3 is TGCAGTGCCTTTGATCAGGGGCGAGGTACTTCACCCCTCCACTTT.

This clonotype was seen a single time. The rearrangement links TRBV7-9 to TRBJ2-1, with 7 positions matching TRBD1. J was trimmed by 1 base and V by 5 bases; bases with no gene match: 8. Germline loops: CDR1 SEHNR, CDR2 FQNEAQ (reference sequence). The CDR3 spans 16 residues. CDR3 sequence: CASSVLTGVSYNEQFF. Written as DNA, the CDR3 is TGTGCCAGCAGCGTACTAACAGGGGTGTCCTACAATGAGCAGTTCTTC.

At least ten counts were recorded for this clonotype. J is TRBJ2-5 and V is TRBV9; TRBD1 aligns across 7 bases. Germline V gene data show CDR1 as SGDLS and CDR2 as YYNGEE. There are 13 residues in the CDR3. V shed 4 bases, J shed 5 bases, and the junction held 5 bases outside the gene matches. This chain's CDR3 is CASSLTGRETQYF. DNA for the CDR3: TGTGCCAGCAGCTTGACAGGGCGCGAGACCCAGTACTTC.

This clonotype has a handful of counts. Here the CDR3 reads CAISEVGVVGTEAFF. DNA for the CDR3: TGTGCCATCAGTGAGGTAGGGGTTGTGGGCACTGAAGCTTTCTTT. This chain joins TRBV10-3 and TRBJ1-1, with D perhaps TRBD1 (5 bases). The V gene lost 2 bases and the J gene lost 4 bases, with 14 bases spanning the gap. Germline loops: CDR1 ENHRY, CDR2 SYGVKD. The CDR3 has 15 amino acids.

The CDR3 protein is CAISVGTSGLSSYEQYF. In nucleotides, the CDR3 is TGTGCCATCAGTGTGGGGACTAGCGGGCTTAGCTCCTACGAGCAGTACTTC. This chain joins TRBV10-3 and TRBJ2-7; 12 nucleotides line up with TRBD2. The CDR3 totals 17 residues. CDR1 is ENHRY and CDR2 is SYGVKD in the germline V gene. J gave up 0 bases and V 4 bases, and 7 bases lay outside the gene matches.

This clonotype appeared many times. The CDR3 DNA reads as TGCGCCAGCAGCCCTGGAGGGCTAGTAGGTGGCTACACCTTC. This translates into CASSPGGLVGGYTF. This rearrangement joins TRBV5-1 to TRBJ1-2; no clear D. Trimming pared 4 bases from V and 7 bases from J, leaving 17 bases between. CDR1 and CDR2 from the germline V gene are SGHRS and YFSETQ. The CDR3 spans 14 residues. The full variable domain, completed using reference TRBV5-1 and TRBJ1-2, is KAGVTQTPRYLIKTRGQQVTLSCSPISGHRSVSWYQQTPGQGLQFLFEYFSETQRNKGNFPGRFSGRQFSNSRSEMNVSTLELGDSALYLCASSPGGLVGGYTFGSGTRLTVV.

This chain joins TRBV29-1 and TRBJ2-2; D gene unclear. The V gene lost 0 bases and the J gene lost 1 base, with 0 bases spanning the gap. CDR1 and CDR2 (germline): SQVTM, ANQGSEA. The CDR3 spans 12 residues. The CDR3 region has the DNA TGCAGCGTTGAAGAGAACACCGGGGAGCTGTTTTTT. Its protein is CSVEENTGELFF.

The chain uses TRBV7-2 and TRBJ2-2; D is uncertain. V was shortened by 2 bases and J by 6 bases, with 4 bases between the two germline ends. There are 12 residues in the CDR3. CDR1 and CDR2 from the germline V gene are SGHTA and FQGNSA. CDR3 DNA: TGTGCCAGCAGCTTATGGGCCGGGGAGCTGTTTTTT. As protein: CASSLWAGELFF.

In nucleotides, the CDR3 is TGTGCCAGCAGCCGACGGGACAGGGTCAACAATGAGCAGTTCTTC. This translates into CASSRRDRVNNEQFF. The V and J genes are TRBV6-2 or TRBV6-3 and TRBJ2-1; 9 bases agree with TRBD1. CDR1 MNHEY and CDR2 SVGEGT come from the germline V gene. J was trimmed by 5 bases and V by 6 bases; bases with no gene match: 8. There are 15 residues in the CDR3.

The J gene is TRBJ2-2, the V gene TRBV9, with 9 bases lining up with TRBD1. The CDR3 totals 15 residues. Germline V gives CDR1 SGDLS, CDR2 YYNGEE. J was trimmed by 4 bases and V by 1 base; bases with no gene match: 2. Here the CDR3 DNA reads TGTGCCAGCAGCGTAACGGACAGGGGCACCGGGGAGCTGTTTTTT. It yields the protein CASSVTDRGTGELFF.